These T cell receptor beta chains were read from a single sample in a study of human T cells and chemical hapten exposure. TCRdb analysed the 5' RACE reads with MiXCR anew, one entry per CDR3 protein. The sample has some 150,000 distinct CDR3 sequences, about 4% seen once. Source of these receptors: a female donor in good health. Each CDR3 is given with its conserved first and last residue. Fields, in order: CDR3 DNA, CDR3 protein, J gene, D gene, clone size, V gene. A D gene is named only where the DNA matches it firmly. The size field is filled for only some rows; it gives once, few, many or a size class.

TGTGCTAGCAGCCCGACTAGCGGGGGCAATGAGCAGTTCTTC CASSPTSGGNEQFF TRBJ2-1 TRBD2 many TRBV7-7
TGTGCCAGCAGTCCGGGACAGGGGGATTGGAACACTGAAGCTTTCTTT CASSPGQGDWNTEAFF TRBJ1-1 TRBD1 many TRBV12-3/TRBV12-4
TGTGCCAGCAGCCTCCAAGACTCAGCAACTAATGAAAAACTGTTTTTT CASSLQDSATNEKLFF TRBJ1-4 . many TRBV7-8
TGTGCCATCAGGGGGGGGACGGGACCGAGCTATGGCTACACCTTC CAIRGGTGPSYGYTF TRBJ1-2 . few TRBV10-3
TGTGCCAGCAGGGGGGGGGACACTGAAGCTTTCTTT CASRGGDTEAFF TRBJ1-1 . . TRBV6-5
TGTGCCAGCAGCCTCTTTTACAGATCTGAAGCTTTCTTT CASSLFYRSEAFF TRBJ1-1 . . TRBV9
TGTGCCAGCAGCCAAGGGCCCAAAGAGGCCTACACCTTC CASSQGPKEAYTF TRBJ1-2 . many TRBV4-2
TGTGCCTGGAGTGTCTCGGGTGTTAGCACAGATACGCAGTATTTT CAWSVSGVSTDTQYF TRBJ2-3 . many TRBV30
TGTGCCAGCAGTGTATTAGCGAGACGGCGGATGAAGCAGTACTTC CASSVLARRRMKQYF TRBJ2-7 . many TRBV12-3/TRBV12-4
TGTGCCAGCAGTTTGTCAGGGTTCTATGGCTACACCTTC CASSLSGFYGYTF TRBJ1-2 . few TRBV27
TGTGCCAGCAGCATGGACAGCCTAGCCTACGAGCAGTACTTC CASSMDSLAYEQYF TRBJ2-7 . . TRBV7-2
TGCAGCTCACAGGGGACGTGGGGCTACACCTTC CSSQGTWGYTF TRBJ1-2 TRBD1 many TRBV29-1
TGTGCCAGCTCGGCGACAGGGGCGGATCAGCCCCAGCATTTT CASSATGADQPQHF TRBJ1-5 TRBD1 many TRBV18
TGTGCCAGCGTTTTCAGGACAGGGGCGAACACTGAAGCTTTCTTT CASVFRTGANTEAFF TRBJ1-1 TRBD1 many TRBV3-1
TGTGCCAGCAGCCAAGATCAACACAGGGGAGGCAACTATGGCTACACCTTC CASSQDQHRGGNYGYTF TRBJ1-2 TRBD1 many TRBV3-1
TGTGCCAGCAGCCAAGAAGGTGGGTTTCTCAATCAGCCCCAGCATTTT CASSQEGGFLNQPQHF TRBJ1-5 . many TRBV4-2
TGTGCCAGCAGCCGGGGTAGGACAGAACCAGAGACCCAGTACTTC CASSRGRTEPETQYF TRBJ2-5 . many TRBV9
TGTGCCAGCAGTCCCTTACTAGCGGTAACTTACAATGAGCAGTTCTTC CASSPLLAVTYNEQFF TRBJ2-1 TRBD2 many TRBV28
TGTGCCAGCAGTTACTCACGGAACACTGAAGCTTTCTTT CASSYSRNTEAFF TRBJ1-1 . many TRBV6-6
TGCAGCGCTGGGCAGGGACAGCGCTACGAGCAGTACTTC CSAGQGQRYEQYF TRBJ2-7 TRBD1 many TRBV29-1
TGTGCCAGCAGCCAGGGGACTCCAACTTGGACATCGGCCGGGGAGCTGTTTTTT CASSQGTPTWTSAGELFF TRBJ2-2 . many TRBV3-1
TGTGCCATCAGTGCAAATAAACTAGCGGGGGTCACAGATACGCAGTATTTT CAISANKLAGVTDTQYF TRBJ2-3 TRBD2 many TRBV10-3
TGTGCCACCTTGGACGGCCATAGGCTGGCGCAGTATTTT CATLDGHRLAQYF TRBJ2-3 . few TRBV19
TGTGCCAGCAGCTTAGAGGTTGGGTTTGGGGAGGCGAACACTGAAGCTTTCTTT CASSLEVGFGEANTEAFF TRBJ1-1 . many TRBV11-1
TGTGCCAGCTCACTCACCGGGTTCAGGAGCGGGGCCGAGCAGTACTTC CASSLTGFRSGAEQYF TRBJ2-7 TRBD2 many TRBV18
TGTGCCAGCAGCGTAACAGGTTTTATGGCAGATACGCAGTATTTT CASSVTGFMADTQYF TRBJ2-3 . many TRBV9
TGTGCCAGCAGTTTAGGGGGGACAGGCTATCAGCCCCAGCATTTT CASSLGGTGYQPQHF TRBJ1-5 TRBD1 many TRBV12-3/TRBV12-4
TGCGCCAGCAGCCTCCAGACTAGCGGTGACTACGAGCAGTACTTC CASSLQTSGDYEQYF TRBJ2-7 TRBD2 many TRBV5-1
TGTGCCAGCAGCTTTGGCGAGGGCTGCGGTACAGATACGCAGTATTTT CASSFGEGCGTDTQYF TRBJ2-3 . few TRBV11-2
TGTGCCAGCAGCCAAGTTTGGGGGGGCTCGGGCAATGAGCAGTTCTTC CASSQVWGGSGNEQFF TRBJ2-1 . many TRBV14
TGTGCCAGCAGTTTAGGAGCGGGGGTGACAGATACGCAGTATTTT CASSLGAGVTDTQYF TRBJ2-3 TRBD2 . TRBV12-3/TRBV12-4
TGTGCCACCAGCAGAGAGTGGGGCGGATATGGCTACACCTTC CATSREWGGYGYTF TRBJ1-2 . . TRBV15
TGTGCCAGCAGTTACTCTGTCACCGGGTACGAGCAGTACTTC CASSYSVTGYEQYF TRBJ2-7 . many TRBV6-6
TGTGCCAGCAGTGTTCTAAGCGGGGGAAACAGTGAGCAGTTCTTC CASSVLSGGNSEQFF TRBJ2-1 TRBD2 many TRBV25-1
TGTGCCAGCAGCCAGAGACAGGGGGAGGACGGCTACACCTTC CASSQRQGEDGYTF TRBJ1-2 TRBD1 many TRBV11-1
TGCAGTGCTAGAGATCTAACTGGGGACTACAATGAGCAGTTCTTC CSARDLTGDYNEQFF TRBJ2-1 . many TRBV20-1
TGTGCCAGCAGCTCAATGGGGGGAGAAGATACGCAGTATTTT CASSSMGGEDTQYF TRBJ2-3 . many TRBV7-2
TGTGCCAGCAGCCCATGGACAGGGGGAGGCGAGCAGTACTTC CASSPWTGGGEQYF TRBJ2-7 TRBD1 many TRBV7-9
TGTGCCAGCAGCCAAGTAACCGGACACATAGAAAGGCGAGGCACAGATACGCAGTATTTT CASSQVTGHIERRGTDTQYF TRBJ2-3 . . TRBV14
TGTGCCAGCAGTCGTCATATGACAGGGCACTCCTACGAGCAGTACTTC CASSRHMTGHSYEQYF TRBJ2-7 TRBD1 few TRBV6-5
TGTGCCAGCAGCCCATCCCCAGGGGGCTTACTAGAGACCCAGTACTTC CASSPSPGGLLETQYF TRBJ2-5 TRBD1 many TRBV11-2
TGTGCCAGCAGCCCACAGGGGGCAGGGACTGAAGCTTTCTTT CASSPQGAGTEAFF TRBJ1-1 TRBD1 many TRBV7-2
TGTGCCATCAGTGGGAGCGAGGAGCTGTTTTTT CAISGSEELFF TRBJ2-2 . many TRBV10-3
TGTGCCAGCAGCTTAACAGGGGGCACTCCTAACTATGGCTACACCTTC CASSLTGGTPNYGYTF TRBJ1-2 TRBD1 . TRBV7-2
TGTGCCAGCAGCACCACAGGGAGAGATACGCAGTATTTT CASSTTGRDTQYF TRBJ2-3 . many TRBV7-2
TGTGCCAGCACAACCCTGGGGATGATTGGCTACACCTTC CASTTLGMIGYTF TRBJ1-2 . . TRBV12-3/TRBV12-4
TGTGCCACCAGTGATTTGCGGGTAGAAGTTCACGGATATCGAAATCAGCCCCAGCATTTT CATSDLRVEVHGYRNQPQHF TRBJ1-5 . few TRBV24-1
TGTGCCAGCAGCCCCGCCTTGGGACAACAGGGGGCATTTTCCGGGGCCAACGTCCTGACTTTC CASSPALGQQGAFSGANVLTF TRBJ2-6 TRBD1 few TRBV7-9
TGTGCCAGCAGCGTAGCTGGTCAGAATGAGCAGTTCTTC CASSVAGQNEQFF TRBJ2-1 . many TRBV9
TGTGCCACCAGTGATTTAGTGGGGCTGGATCAGCCCCAGCATTTT CATSDLVGLDQPQHF TRBJ1-5 . many TRBV24-1
TGTGCCAGCAGCCCCTTAATAGGGGACACCTATGGCTACACCTTC CASSPLIGDTYGYTF TRBJ1-2 . many TRBV12-3/TRBV12-4
TGTGCCAGCAGCTATAGCGGGGGGCGTCTCACAGATACGCAGTATTTT CASSYSGGRLTDTQYF TRBJ2-3 TRBD2 many TRBV11-2
TGCAGTGCCGGGGAGTCATACGAGCAGTACTTC CSAGESYEQYF TRBJ2-7 . many TRBV20-1
TGCGCCAGCAGAATTACCGGGACCAACAGTCCAGATACGCAGTATTTT CASRITGTNSPDTQYF TRBJ2-3 . few TRBV5-1
TGCGCCAGCAGCTTGACTTCCTTAGGCACCGGGGAGCTGTTTTTT CASSLTSLGTGELFF TRBJ2-2 . many TRBV5-1
TGTGCCAGCAGCTTAGAGAGTTTTGGTCCAGGGATGAGGCAGTACTTC CASSLESFGPGMRQYF TRBJ2-7 . many TRBV7-9
TGTGCCAGCAGCTTAAGCCAGGGGCATAAAGACGAGCAGTACTTC CASSLSQGHKDEQYF TRBJ2-7 . few TRBV7-9
TGCAGCGTACTCCGGGACAGGGTCCGCGGGGAGCTGTTTTTT CSVLRDRVRGELFF TRBJ2-2 TRBD1 few TRBV29-1
TGCGCCAGCAGACGCCGGGTCGCAGAGACCCAGTACTTC CASRRRVAETQYF TRBJ2-5 . few TRBV5-1